This TCR beta chain was recovered during a study of Ad26.COV2.S vaccination and SARS-CoV-2 variants. Findings and caveats of the study: Participants in the vaccine arm had higher spike-specific TCR breadth; placebo recipients had lower.

Germline V gene data show CDR1 as SQVTM and CDR2 as ANQGSEA. This CDR3 has 12 amino acids. V lost 5 bases, J lost 7 bases, and 14 bases lay in between. The method was immunoSEQ multiplex PCR; TCRdb's version includes in-frame clones alone and lacks a portion of them. The sample holds 350,000 to 400,000 clones, about 85% seen once. Treatment specified: over 15 received Ad26.COV2.S at low or high dose, single or two shots; about 5 received placebo; per-sample allocation not given. The investigators took samples on day 63 after the first vaccine or placebo injection. This clone was observed a handful of times. Its antigen is currently unknown.

The specimen was peripheral blood, collected in a trial of Ad26.COV2.S vaccine versus placebo. This clonotype was obtained from a person aged 18-60 years who received the Ad26.COV2.S COVID-19 vaccine or a placebo. The chain combines TRBV29-1 with TRBJ1-2, with D maybe TRBD1 (5 bases). The CDR3 spells CSVTSGGTGYTF. The CDR3 nucleotides are TGCAGCGTTACCTCTGGAGGGACTGGCTACACCTTC.